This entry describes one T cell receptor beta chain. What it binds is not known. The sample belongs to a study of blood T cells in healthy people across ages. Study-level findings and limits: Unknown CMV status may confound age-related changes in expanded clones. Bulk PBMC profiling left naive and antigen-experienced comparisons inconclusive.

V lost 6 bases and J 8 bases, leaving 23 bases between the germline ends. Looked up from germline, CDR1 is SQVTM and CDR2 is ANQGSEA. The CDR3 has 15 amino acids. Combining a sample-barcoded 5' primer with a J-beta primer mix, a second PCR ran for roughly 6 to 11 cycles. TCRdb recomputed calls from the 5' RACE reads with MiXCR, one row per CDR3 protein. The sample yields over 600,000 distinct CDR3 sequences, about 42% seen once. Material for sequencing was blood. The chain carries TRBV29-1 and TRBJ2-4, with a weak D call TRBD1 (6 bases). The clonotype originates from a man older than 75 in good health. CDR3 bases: TGCAGCGTCCTCGGGACACAGCATATCGAGTACATTCAGTACTTC. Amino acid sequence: CSVLGTQHIEYIQYF.